These 23 T cell receptor beta chains were sequenced from one sample in a study of response to subunit inactivated influenza vaccine (dated by TCRdb to the late 2010s). The library was built by means of RT-PCR. Sequencing was performed on an Illumina HiSeq 2500. Starting from the raw public reads, TCRdb applied fastp trimming at Q25, assembled clones with MiXCR and retained in-frame beta chains. Each entry is one CDR3 protein sequence, shown with its most common DNA and genes. For this sample there are 700,000 to 900,000 distinct CDR3 sequences; roughly 20% appear just once. 9.5% to 13% of the sample is taken by the ten largest. The specimen comprised PBMCs from blood, sampled less than 6 days after vaccination. The source of these receptors is a man in his forties or fifties who received an inactivated influenza vaccine. Donor details come from another sample of the same person, matched by shared clones.

This clonotype came up a few times. This chain links TRBV20-1 with TRBJ2-5, with D maybe TRBD2 (7 bases). The CDR3 is made up of 15 amino acids. V was shortened by 6 bases and J by 2 bases, with 19 bases between the two germline ends. Per germline, CDR1 DFQATT and CDR2 SNEGSKA (reference sequence). The CDR3 sequence is CSAPAGAGPQETQYF. DNA of the CDR3: TGCAGTGCCCCCGCGGGGGCAGGACCTCAAGAGACCCAGTACTTC.

In DNA, the CDR3 is TGTGCCAGCAGCCAAAGCGCAAGAATCGCTGAAGCTTTCTTT. Residues: CASSQSARIAEAFF. The chain joins TRBV3-1 to TRBJ1-1; D ambiguous. The V end lost 2 bases, the J end lost 6 bases, and 13 bases lay between the germline ends. The CDR3 has 14 residues. Per the germline V gene, CDR1 is LGHDT and CDR2 is YNNKEL (reference sequence).

The chain uses TRBV4-1 and TRBJ2-1; 10 bases are a match to TRBD2. Germline trimming cut 3 bases from V and 2 bases from J; bases unmatched to any gene: 4. CDR1 is MGHRA, CDR2 YSYEKL, per germline. This CDR3 region has 16 residues. The DNA of the CDR3 is TGCGCCAGCAGCCACCCCCTAGCGGGAGCCTACAATGAGCAGTTCTTC. Protein sequence: CASSHPLAGAYNEQFF.

In this sample, this clonotype turned up many times. The CDR3 nucleotides are TGTGCCAGCAGTGGACTAGCGGGAGGATTGGAGACCCAGTACTTC. Protein product: CASSGLAGGLETQYF. The J gene is TRBJ2-5, the V gene TRBV12-3 or TRBV12-4; 14 positions match TRBD2. Losses at the gene ends were 5 bases for V and 5 bases for J; bases not matched to a gene: 4. The CDR3 consists of 15 residues.

The table lists this clonotype with a count of one. V and J are TRBV9 and TRBJ2-3; 8 nucleotides agree with TRBD2. This CDR3 is 16 amino acids long. From germline, CDR1 is SGDLS and CDR2 YYNGEE. The V gene end was trimmed by 3 bases and the J gene end by 3 bases; junction bases not matched to a gene: 9. The DNA for the CDR3 is TGTGCCAGCAGCGCTCGACTAGCGAGAAGGACAGATACGCAGTATTTT. Its protein product is CASSARLARRTDTQYF.

This clonotype has more than one count but fewer than ten. A junction boundary mismatches the germline segment, possibly from a read error. V gene TRBV7-3 combines with J gene TRBJ2-1, with D possibly matching TRBD2 (6 bases). Per germline, CDR1 SGHTA and CDR2 FQGTGA. CDR3 length: 14 amino acids. In DNA form, the CDR3 reads TGTGCCAGCAGCCCGGGACTTCCCTACACTGAGCAGTTCTTC. Translation gives CASSPGLPYTEQFF.

This clonotype was counted at least ten times. The rearrangement links TRBV12-3 or TRBV12-4 to TRBJ2-7; D ambiguous. With 6 bases removed from V and 0 bases from J, the gap between germline ends came to 15 bases. CDR3 size: 15 residues. CDR3 DNA sequence: TGTGCCAGCAGCTGGGGTATACGTTCCTCCTACGAGCAGTACTTC. This encodes CASSWGIRSSYEQYF.

This chain connects TRBV20-1 to TRBJ2-1, with D possibly being TRBD2 (5 bases). V dropped 3 bases and J dropped 7 bases, with 16 bases sitting between them. Germline assignment: CDR1 DFQATT and CDR2 SNEGSKA (reference sequence). CDR3 length: 14 amino acids. The CDR3 DNA sequence: TGCAGTGCTAGTTGGGGAGCAGGATGGAATGAGCAGTTCTTC. Translation gives CSASWGAGWNEQFF.

This chain joins TRBV12-3 or TRBV12-4 and TRBJ1-1, with D possibly TRBD1 on 5 matching bases. V lost 3 bases to trimming and J lost 0 bases, with 8 bases between them. The CDR3 spans 14 residues. CDR3 nucleotides: TGTGCCAGCAGTTTTGCGGACATGAACACTGAAGCTTTCTTT. Protein sequence: CASSFADMNTEAFF.

This clonotype was seen more than once but under ten times. The chain carries TRBV4-2 and TRBJ2-3, with TRBD2 matching 11 bases. The germline V gene has CDR1 LGHNA and CDR2 YNFKEQ. The ends lost 3 bases at V and 5 bases at J; junction bases unmatched: 7. The CDR3 has 16 amino acids. CDR3 amino acids: CASSHIAGGPRDTQYF. The CDR3, as DNA: TGTGCCAGCAGCCACATAGCGGGGGGGCCGAGAGATACGCAGTATTTT.

The CDR3 is CASSLVGTRGGLRTGELFF. The CDR3, as DNA: TGTGCCAGCAGCTTAGTAGGAACCAGGGGGGGACTGAGAACCGGGGAGCTGTTTTTT. This chain connects TRBV7-6 to TRBJ2-2; either TRBD1 or TRBD2 may supply D (7 bases each). V dropped 1 base and J dropped 5 bases, with 23 bases sitting between them. This CDR3 comprises 19 residues. Germline CDR1 reads SGHVS; CDR2 reads FNYEAQ.

This clonotype was seen a handful of times. J is TRBJ2-7 and V is TRBV7-2; the match to TRBD1 covers 10 bases. V was pared by 5 bases and J by 3 bases, with 7 bases of the junction left unmatched. CDR3 length: 15 amino acids. Germline V CDR1 and CDR2: SGHTA, FQGNSA. Here the CDR3 reads CASSRFRDRGYEQYF. The CDR3 bases are TGTGCCAGCAGCCGATTCCGGGACAGGGGCTACGAGCAGTACTTC.

This clonotype was seen a few times. The chain recombines TRBV5-1 with TRBJ1-2; D might be TRBD1 (6 bases). This CDR3 is 13 amino acids long. V was pared by 0 bases and J by 6 bases, with 9 bases between. Germline assignment: CDR1 SGHRS and CDR2 YFSETQ. CDR3: CASSLASGDGYTF. CDR3 in DNA: TGCGCCAGCAGCTTGGCCTCAGGGGATGGCTACACCTTC.

The chain joins TRBV6-2 or TRBV6-3 to TRBJ2-3; D uncertain. The ends were cut back, 4 bases at V and 9 bases at J, with 14 bases in the middle. Germline V lookup: CDR1 MNHEY, CDR2 SVGEGT. This CDR3 has 13 amino acids. The CDR3 DNA follows: TGTGCCAGCAGTTGCCTAGGCTCCACAACGCAGTATTTT. Translated, it gives CASSCLGSTTQYF.

J is TRBJ2-1 and V is TRBV2; TRBD2 might be the D (5 bases). The length of the CDR3 is 13 residues. Germline CDR1 is SNHLY and CDR2 is FYNNEI. The V end was cut by 6 bases, the J end by 6 bases, with 12 bases between. The CDR3 DNA reads TGTGCCAGCAGAGGAGGCCCGGTCAATGAGCAGTTCTTC. This gives the protein CASRGGPVNEQFF.

A note on this clonotype: Compared with germline, one end of the junction differs, possibly owing to a read error. V gene TRBV25-1 combines with J gene TRBJ1-1; D is undetermined. This CDR3 spans 13 amino acids. The germline V gene has CDR1 MGHDK and CDR2 SYGVNS. The CDR3 loop is CVSSVAEGTEAFF. The CDR3 bases are TGTGTCAGCAGTGTCGCCGAGGGCACTGAAGCTTTCTTT.

The V and J genes are TRBV7-2 and TRBJ2-3; 7 bases match TRBD2. In germline, CDR1 is SGHTA, CDR2 FQGNSA. With V trimmed by 5 bases and J by 4 bases, 12 bases remained unmatched. CDR3 length: 16 residues. The CDR3 coding sequence is TGTGCCAGCAGCCCGCGGGGAAAAGCGGGGTCAGATACGCAGTATTTT. Amino acids: CASSPRGKAGSDTQYF.

This rearrangement joins TRBV6-6 to TRBJ2-7, with TRBD2 matching over 9 bases. The CDR3 extends over 13 amino acids. V shed 7 bases, J shed 5 bases, and the junction held 6 bases outside the gene matches. CDR1 is MNHNY and CDR2 is SVGAGI in the germline V gene (reference sequence). The CDR3: CASNPRGGNEQYF. The CDR3 DNA follows: TGTGCCAGCAATCCGCGGGGGGGCAACGAGCAGTACTTC.

J is TRBJ2-7 and V is TRBV6-2 or TRBV6-3; TRBD1 might be the D (6 bases). The CDR3 totals 14 residues. The V end lost 6 bases, the J end lost 2 bases, and 14 bases lay between the germline ends. CDR1 MNHEY and CDR2 SVGEGT come from the germline V gene. Written as DNA, the CDR3 is TGTGCCAGCAGACCCCGGGACATAACCTACGAGCAGTACTTC. The encoded protein is CASRPRDITYEQYF.

The J gene is TRBJ2-5, the V gene TRBV12-3 or TRBV12-4; 7 bases fit TRBD2. CDR3 size: 15 residues. With 1 base clipped from V and 1 base from J, the junction kept 3 bases outside the gene matches. CDR3 coding DNA: TGTGCCAGCAGTTTAGGCGGGAGAGTCCAAGAGACCCAGTACTTC. Amino acid sequence: CASSLGGRVQETQYF.

This clonotype has only a few counts. V usage is TRBV4-3 and J usage is TRBJ2-1, with D unclear. The CDR3 runs to 13 residues. Trimming took 0 bases from V and 9 from J, leaving 9 bases between them. Germline CDR1 LGHNA, CDR2 YSLEER. The CDR3 DNA reads as TGCGCCAGCAGCCAAGATTCCTTCATTGAGCAGTTCTTC. Translating gives CASSQDSFIEQFF.

In its sample, this clonotype was seen a few times. This chain joins TRBV7-2 and TRBJ2-5, with D unresolved. V shed 5 bases and J shed 3 bases, with 10 bases lying between them. The CDR3 extends over 13 amino acids. The germline V gene has CDR1 SGHTA and CDR2 FQGNSA. The CDR3 loop is CASSPRSKETQYF. In nucleotides, the CDR3 is TGTGCCAGCAGCCCTCGCTCTAAAGAGACCCAGTACTTC. Complete variable domain (other parts from reference TRBV7-2 and TRBJ2-5): GAGVSQSPSNKVTEKGKDVELRCDPISGHTALYWYRQSLGQGLEFLIYFQGNSAPDKSGLPSDRFSAERTGGSVSTLTIQRTQQEDSAVYLCASSPRSKETQYFGPGTRLLVL.

V and J are TRBV12-3 or TRBV12-4 and TRBJ1-1; the D gene is possibly TRBD1 (5 bases). CDR3 length: 14 amino acids. The ends were cut back, 3 bases at V and 4 bases at J, with 12 bases in the middle. The CDR3 reads CASSLGQRLTEAFF. DNA of the CDR3: TGTGCCAGCAGTTTGGGGCAGCGGCTCACTGAAGCTTTCTTT.